These 2 T cell receptor beta chains were all obtained from the same sample, sequenced in a study of blood T cell repertoires in COVID-19 (dated by TCRdb to 2018 to 2020). Receptor amplification or capture employed the immunoSEQ multiplex PCR assay. TCRdb re-hosts the immuneACCESS table, in-frame sequences only. Its copies lack some clones; in the studies checked, an unresolved V gene accounts for under half of them, and the cause for the rest is not known. The sample table records around 130,000 clones; approximately 84% of these occur just once. The ten top clones hold over 10% of the sample. The sample comprised peripheral blood. Source of these receptors: a human donor in a cohort sampled during active COVID-19.

The chain links TRBV12-5 to TRBJ2-3, with 15 positions matching TRBD2. CDR3 size: 18 residues. Trimming took 6 bases from V and 3 from J; bases not matched to a gene: 10. Germline V gives CDR1 LGHNT, CDR2 FRNRAP. The CDR3: CASGLGLAGGFRTDTQYF. The CDR3 nucleotides read TGTGCTAGTGGATTAGGACTAGCGGGGGGGTTTCGGACAGATACGCAGTATTTT.

The chain uses TRBV19 and TRBJ2-3; 9 nucleotides agree with TRBD2. Germline V gives CDR1 LNHDA, CDR2 SQIVND (reference sequence). The CDR3 runs to 16 residues. The trim removed 3 bases at V and 3 bases at J, leaving 7 bases unmatched. CDR3 nucleotide sequence: TGTGCCAGTAGTATGAGAGCCAGCGGGGGGACAGATACGCAGTATTTT. Its translation is CASSMRASGGTDTQYF.